The 11 T cell receptor beta chains presented below share a single source sample, sequenced in a study of control samples from healthy donors and cancer patients. Profiling relied on immunoSEQ multiplex PCR, and the TCRdb table lists in-frame clones only, not all of them. The sample consists of some 120,000 clones, 93% of them appearing once. What was sequenced was blood. The receptor set was obtained from a man aged 25-40 years in good health.

V gene TRBV3-1 (or the pseudogene TRBV3-2) combines with J gene TRBJ1-4; the match to TRBD1 covers 9 bases. The CDR3 loop spans 15 amino acids. The V segment lost 4 bases and the J segment 8 bases; nucleotides outside the gene matches: 8. Germline V gene sequence: CDR1 LGHDT, CDR2 YNNKEL (reference sequence). CDR3 coding DNA: TGTGCCAGCAGCCTACCGACAGGGGGGGGCGAAAAACTGTTTTTT. Its translation: CASSLPTGGGEKLFF.

The V gene is TRBV9, the J gene TRBJ2-7; D gene unclear. Trimming removed 4 bases from V and 7 bases from J, with 12 bases in between. The CDR3 totals 12 residues. Per germline, CDR1 SGDLS and CDR2 YYNGEE. CDR3 in DNA: TGTGCCAGCAGCCCCCGGCCCGCGGAGCAGTACGTC. It translates to CASSPRPAEQYV.

CDR3 sequence (DNA): TGTGCCACTAAACGAGGGACAGGGGATACTCTGGGCTATGGCTACACCTTC. It codes for CATKRGTGDTLGYGYTF. This chain connects TRBV19 to TRBJ1-2; 10 bases are a match to TRBD1. V trimming: 10 bases; J trimming: 4 bases; junction bases outside the gene matches: 18. The CDR3 contains 17 residues. Per germline, CDR1 LNHDA and CDR2 SQIVND (reference sequence).

The chain links TRBV11-2 to TRBJ1-5, with D tentatively TRBD1 (6 bases). This CDR3 spans 16 amino acids. CDR1 SGHAT and CDR2 FQNNGV come from the germline V gene. The germline V and J ends were trimmed by 5 bases and 3 bases, with 17 bases remaining between them. CDR3 DNA sequence: TGTGCCAGCAGCCGATCAGGACAGAACTTCAATCAGCCCCAGCATTTT. Its protein is CASSRSGQNFNQPQHF.

The V call is TRBV27, the J call TRBJ1-3; no reliable D call. In germline, CDR1 is MNHEY, CDR2 SMNVEV (reference sequence). CDR3 length equals 11 residues. Trimming removed 5 bases from V and 4 bases from J, with 3 bases in between. CDR3: CASSDGNTIYF. DNA for the CDR3: TGTGCCAGCAGTGACGGAAACACCATATATTTT.

The gene calls are TRBV2 and TRBJ2-1, with D unclear. The CDR3 spans 16 residues. Germline CDR1 is SNHLY and CDR2 is FYNNEI. The V end was cut by 6 bases, the J end by 1 base, with 16 bases between. The DNA of the CDR3 is TGTGCCAGCAGCCGGGCTATTGCAAGGTCCTACAATGAGCAGTTCTTC. Protein: CASSRAIARSYNEQFF. The complete variable domain, with remaining parts taken from reference TRBV2 and TRBJ2-1, reads EPEVTQTPSHQVTQMGQEVILRCVPISNHLYFYWYRQILGQKVEFLVSFYNNEISEKSEIFDDQFSVERPDGSNFTLKIRSTKLEDSAMYFCASSRAIARSYNEQFFGPGTRLTVL.

The count of this clone is one. V is TRBV4-2 and J is TRBJ1-5; 9 nucleotides align to TRBD1. V shed 4 bases and J 0 bases; nucleotides not matched to a gene: 10. The CDR3 has 18 residues. In germline, CDR1 is LGHNA, CDR2 YNFKEQ. CDR3: CASSRTWDRVSSNQPQHF. The CDR3 bases are TGTGCCAGCAGCCGTACCTGGGACAGGGTGAGTAGCAATCAGCCCCAGCATTTT.

On this clone: Other DNA sequences in the sample encode the same CDR3. The chain employs TRBV18 and TRBJ2-2; unclear D gene. CDR1 is KGHSH and CDR2 is LQKENI in the germline V gene. The CDR3 has 13 amino acids. Between the trimmed V and J ends, which lost 1 base and 5 bases, there was a span of 5 bases. DNA for the CDR3: TGTGCCAGCTCACCACAGAATACCGGGGAGCTGTTTTTT. As protein: CASSPQNTGELFF.

The genes are TRBV25-1 and TRBJ1-4; no firm D call. Trimming shortened V by 6 bases and J by 4 bases, and 6 bases separated the two germline ends. The germline V gene encodes CDR1 MGHDK and CDR2 SYGVNS. The CDR3 covers 12 residues. CDR3 sequence reads: CASRAYNEKLFF. In nucleotides, the CDR3 is TGTGCCAGCAGGGCCTATAATGAAAAACTGTTTTTT.

The rearrangement joins TRBV28 to TRBJ1-2, with unresolved D. Trimming removed 7 bases from V and 1 base from J, with 7 bases in between. This CDR3 is built from 12 residues. Germline V CDR1 and CDR2: MDHEN, SYDVKM. CDR3 sequence (DNA): TGTGCCAGCACTTCAGATAACTATGGCTACACCTTC. It specifies CASTSDNYGYTF.

The V call is TRBV5-1, the J call TRBJ2-7, with a weak D call TRBD1 (6 bases). The V gene's germline CDR1 is SGHRS and CDR2 YFSETQ. CDR3 length: 14 amino acids. V was cut by 3 bases and J by 3 bases, with 13 bases left in between. The CDR3 sequence is CASSSFRDNYEQYF. As DNA, the CDR3 is TGCGCCAGCAGCTCATTCCGGGACAACTACGAGCAGTACTTC.